Listed here are 2 T cell receptor beta chains from one sample, sequenced in a study of shared clonotypes between healthy human individuals. This table comes from immunoSEQ multiplex PCR, and its TCRdb copy is limited to in-frame clones, with some not included. Among 450,000 to 600,000 clones listed, less than 85% were seen once. Sequences were obtained from PBMCs. The receptor source for this set is a woman aged 40 to 50 in good health. Some clones in this sample may be carry-over from other donors' samples.

This chain uses TRBV27 with TRBJ1-1; 7 positions match TRBD1. The CDR3 has 14 amino acids. Looked up from germline, CDR1 is MNHEY and CDR2 is SMNVEV (reference sequence). V lost 3 bases, J lost 1 base, and 2 bases stayed unmatched. The CDR3: CASSFRGQNTEAFF. The CDR3 DNA is TGTGCCAGCAGTTTTAGGGGGCAGAACACTGAAGCTTTCTTT.

V is TRBV6-1 and J is TRBJ1-3, with D unclear. The CDR3 has 17 amino acids. The germline V gene encodes CDR1 MNHNS and CDR2 SASEGT. V lost 2 bases and J lost 0, with 14 bases in between. Written as DNA, the CDR3 is TGTGCCAGCAGTGAACAGACAACGCTTGGCTCTGGAAACACCATATATTTT. Translated, it gives CASSEQTTLGSGNTIYF.